This T cell receptor beta chain was captured in a study of technical replicates of blood from a handful of donors (dated by TCRdb to 2015 to 2018). The library came from the immunoSEQ multiplex PCR assay. TCRdb limited this immuneACCESS table to in-frame rearrangements with V and J called. A share of clones is missing; checked studies link under half to unresolved V genes, and the rest is unexplained. This sample holds about 73,000 clones; 90% were observed only once. Clones ranked in the top ten supply 4.7% of the sample. The V end loses 7 bases and the J end loses 8 bases, and a stretch of 20 bases separates them. Per the germline V gene, SGHTA is the CDR1 and FQGNSA is the CDR2. CDR3 length: 14 amino acids, cysteine to phenylalanine. Only the CDR3 portion is preserved as DNA: 42 bases, with reading frame beginning at the first base. With regard to this clone: The clone's antigen remains unknown. No much larger clone is present one base from it, and per-base qualities are unavailable.

Sample: PBMCs. The receptor chain draws on TRBV7-2 and TRBJ1-2; confidence is insufficient to name the D gene. The sequence was collected from a human donor in good health. Some clones in this sample may be carry-over from other donors' samples. The bases read TGTGCCAGCAACCTAGCAGGCACGGGGAGAGGCTACACCTTC. It encodes CASNLAGTGRGYTF.